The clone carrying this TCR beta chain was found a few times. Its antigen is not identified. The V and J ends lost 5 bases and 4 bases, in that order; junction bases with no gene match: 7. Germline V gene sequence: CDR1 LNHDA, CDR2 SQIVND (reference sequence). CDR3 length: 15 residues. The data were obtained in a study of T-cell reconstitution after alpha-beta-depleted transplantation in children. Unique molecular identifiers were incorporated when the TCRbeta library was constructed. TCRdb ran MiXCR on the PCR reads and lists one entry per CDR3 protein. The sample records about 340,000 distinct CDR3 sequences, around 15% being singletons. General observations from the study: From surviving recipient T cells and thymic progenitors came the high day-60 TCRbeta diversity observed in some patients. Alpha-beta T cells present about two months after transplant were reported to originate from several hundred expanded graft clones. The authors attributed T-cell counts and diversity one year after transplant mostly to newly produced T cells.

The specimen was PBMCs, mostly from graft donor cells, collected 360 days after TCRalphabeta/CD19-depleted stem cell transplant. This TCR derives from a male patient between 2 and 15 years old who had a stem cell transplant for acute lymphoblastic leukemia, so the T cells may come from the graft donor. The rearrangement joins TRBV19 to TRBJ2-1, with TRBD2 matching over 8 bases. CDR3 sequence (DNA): TGTGCCAGTAGTTTGGCTAGCGGGCAGTACAATGAGCAGTTCTTC. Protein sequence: CASSLASGQYNEQFF.